The T cell receptor (beta chain) described here comes from a study of cytomegalovirus exposure and HLA in healthy donors. Whole-study findings and limits: Most TCR beta V segments were productive about 90% or about 30% of the time in an earlier analysis. Later, an analysis found that common viral pathogens appeared to be linked with several of the most significant clusters. With high specificity and sensitivity, the classifier reportedly diagnosed cytomegalovirus status.

Donors sampled were nominally healthy, though unrecorded immune exposures were likely. 13 Jbeta primers and 60 Vbeta primers were used for the PCR. Some clones are missing from TCRdb's copy, which holds only in-frame ones; the method was immunoSEQ multiplex PCR. The table has roughly 160,000 clones, around 79% seen once. A word on this clone: The target antigen is unknown.

The clonotype comes from a middle-aged man in good health and CMV-seronegative. Sequencing was done on a sample of PBMCs.

This CDR3 is CASSFRGTTDTQYF. DNA of the CDR3: TGTGCCAGCAGCTTCAGGGGTACGACAGATACGCAGTATTTT. The chain links TRBV7-9 to TRBJ2-3; TRBD1 is a possible D gene (6 bases). CDR3 length: 14 residues. The germline CDR1 and CDR2 sequences are SEHNR and FQNEAQ (reference sequence). Trimming removed 3 bases from V and 3 bases from J, with 10 bases in between.